This record looks at one TCR beta chain sequence and its context. Its antigen is not identified. One entry per CDR3 protein results from TCRdb running MiXCR on the 5' RACE reads. The table has 350,000 to 400,000 distinct CDR3 sequences, around 30% seen once. The entry originates in a study of identical twins' blood T cells. Study-wide findings and caveats: Shared CDR3 clonotype counts tracked mainly the product of cloneset sizes.

V gave up 4 bases and J gave up 10 bases, with 13 bases separating them. CDR3 length: 11 residues. Germline CDR1 SQVTM, CDR2 ANQGSEA. The chain is built from TRBV29-1 and TRBJ1-1; weak D call: TRBD1 (5 bases). What was sequenced was PBMCs. This sequence originates from a woman aged 18 to 50 in good health. This chain's CDR3 is CSVGDKGRAFF. The CDR3 DNA is TGCAGCGTTGGAGATAAGGGGAGAGCTTTCTTT.